The rows below give T cell receptor beta chains drawn from one sample of a study of graft-versus-host responses after intestinal transplantation. Sequencing was performed with immunoSEQ multiplex PCR; in TCRdb, only in-frame clones are kept and a portion is missing. This table holds about 98,000 clones, 86% found once. This specimen was PBMCs, taken 255 days after intestinal transplant. The receptors shown here come from a human patient who received an intestinal transplant, so some T cells may come from the graft donor. Each CDR3 is given with its conserved first and last residue. Clone size appears in some rows only: once, few, many, or a class for an expanded clone.

abundance: NA
j_gene: TRBJ2-1
v_gene: TRBV7-2
CDR3aa: CASSFPAGGRDEQFF

abundance: NA
j_gene: TRBJ2-7
v_gene: TRBV5-1
CDR3aa: CASSSLAATSGGPSYEQYF

abundance: NA
j_gene: TRBJ1-1
v_gene: TRBV7-9
CDR3aa: CASSFGQGILPSNTEAFF

abundance: NA
j_gene: TRBJ2-2
v_gene: TRBV5-6
CDR3aa: CASSLVGANTGELFF

abundance: NA
j_gene: TRBJ2-1
v_gene: TRBV28
CDR3aa: CASSVQGGEQFF

abundance: NA
j_gene: TRBJ2-5
v_gene: TRBV4-1
CDR3aa: CASSPGLAGGETQYF

abundance: NA
j_gene: TRBJ1-1
v_gene: TRBV5-1
CDR3aa: CASSLVMVGGSTEAFF

abundance: NA
j_gene: TRBJ1-6
v_gene: TRBV6-5
CDR3aa: CASSPGTTKNSPLHF

abundance: NA
j_gene: TRBJ2-5
v_gene: TRBV6-5
CDR3aa: CASRGGETQYF

abundance: NA
j_gene: TRBJ1-2
v_gene: TRBV4-1
CDR3aa: CASSRDPGENYGYTF

abundance: NA
j_gene: TRBJ2-3
v_gene: TRBV4-1
CDR3aa: CASSQEPGGTDTQYF

abundance: NA
j_gene: TRBJ2-6
v_gene: TRBV9
CDR3aa: CASSVDPSGSGANVLTF

abundance: NA
j_gene: TRBJ1-2
v_gene: TRBV28
CDR3aa: CASSLFPVYGYTF

abundance: NA
j_gene: TRBJ2-3
v_gene: TRBV5-1
CDR3aa: CASSATKGLDITDTQYF

abundance: NA
j_gene: TRBJ2-1
v_gene: TRBV6-5
CDR3aa: CASSSAGRSSYNEQFF

abundance: NA
j_gene: TRBJ2-2
v_gene: TRBV5-6
CDR3aa: CASRSTGNRELFF

abundance: once
j_gene: TRBJ2-1
v_gene: TRBV5-4
CDR3aa: CASSFKGQYNEQFF

abundance: NA
j_gene: TRBJ2-7
v_gene: TRBV2
CDR3aa: CASRRRSGEQYF

abundance: NA
j_gene: TRBJ1-1
v_gene: TRBV5-4
CDR3aa: CASSSGQPFTEAFF

abundance: NA
j_gene: TRBJ2-7
v_gene: TRBV5-1
CDR3aa: CASSFSPDRSFPHEQYF

abundance: NA
j_gene: TRBJ2-2
v_gene: TRBV7-2
CDR3aa: CASSPRAGDTGELFF

abundance: NA
j_gene: TRBJ1-1
v_gene: TRBV29-1
CDR3aa: CSVNRGQGTEAFF

abundance: NA
j_gene: TRBJ2-6
v_gene: TRBV27
CDR3aa: CASTTTMRGSGANVLTF

abundance: NA
j_gene: TRBJ2-1
v_gene: TRBV4-1
CDR3aa: CASSQGAGYYNEQFF

abundance: NA
j_gene: TRBJ1-1
v_gene: TRBV2
CDR3aa: CASIPDGARNTEAFF

abundance: NA
j_gene: TRBJ1-1
v_gene: TRBV15
CDR3aa: CATSRGLGGPEAFF